This T cell receptor beta chain came from a study of response to subunit inactivated influenza vaccine. General study results and limits: Only a handful of new T cells, the authors suggested, are recruited with each seasonal influenza vaccination.

TCRdb called the RT-PCR reads again in MiXCR, with one record for every CDR3 protein. The sample lists fewer than 350,000 distinct CDR3 sequences; just over 20% were seen once. This clonotype has a handful of counts. The antigen remains unidentified. The sample in question was PBMCs from blood, obtained less than 22 months after vaccination. The sequence was collected from a man between 50 and 75 years old who received an inactivated influenza vaccine.

The CDR3 spells CAISDPGLSGANVLTF. CDR3 sequence (DNA): TGTGCCATCAGTGACCCAGGCCTCTCTGGGGCCAACGTCCTGACTTTC. This rearrangement joins TRBV10-3 to TRBJ2-6; D gene ambiguous. The CDR3 sequence is 16 residues long. The germline V gene has CDR1 ENHRY and CDR2 SYGVKD. V shed 3 bases and J shed 0 bases, with 9 bases lying between them.